The 11 T cell receptor beta chains in this list originate from one sample, sequenced in a study of T cells in Graves' hyperthyroidism and ophthalmopathy (dated by TCRdb to the late 2010s). The library was prepared using multiplex PCR. Sequencing was performed on an Illumina HiSeq 2000. Amplification of TCR beta CDR3 regions was carried out from RNA transcripts. A first-round RT-PCR of the TCR CDR3 used the HTBI primer set with the Qiagen OneStep RT-PCR kit. TCRdb trimmed public reads at Q25 via fastp, called clones via MiXCR and kept in-frame beta chains. CDR3 protein sequences are deduplicated, and each keeps its most common genes and DNA. The sample table lists about 640,000 distinct CDR3 sequences, about 14% of them with a count of one. The top ten hold approximately 12% of the sample. What was sequenced was blood. These receptors all come from a woman in her 50s with Graves' ophthalmopathy.

The chain recombines TRBV30 with TRBJ1-5; D possibly corresponds to TRBD1 (6 bases). Germline values: CDR1 GTSNPN, CDR2 SVGIG (reference sequence). The length of the CDR3 is 13 residues. Trimming left V 0 bases short and J 7 bases short, with 10 bases between. CDR3 in amino acids: CAWSVQGSQPQHF. CDR3 nucleotides: TGTGCCTGGAGTGTGCAGGGGTCCCAGCCCCAGCATTTT.

This clonotype was seen at least ten times. This chain links TRBV7-8 with TRBJ1-6, with 11 bases matching TRBD1. This CDR3 is 20 amino acids long. CDR1 and CDR2 from the germline V gene are SGHVS and FQNEAQ. Losses at the gene ends were 5 bases for V and 4 bases for J; bases not matched to a gene: 16. The CDR3, as DNA: TGTGCCAGCAGCCCAGGACAGGGGGCGCTTAATGGAGTTTATAATTCACCCCTCCACTTT. This sequence encodes CASSPGQGALNGVYNSPLHF.

This clonotype showed up many times. The rearrangement uses TRBV24-1 and TRBJ1-5, with TRBD1 matching over 9 bases. The CDR3 is made up of 17 amino acids. V gave up 2 bases and J gave up 4 bases; unmatched junction bases: 8. Germline V gives CDR1 KGHDR, CDR2 SFDVKD. The CDR3: CATSDSGTGIRNQPQHF. The CDR3 DNA reads TGTGCCACCAGTGATTCCGGGACAGGGATTAGAAATCAGCCCCAGCATTTT.

In this sample, this clonotype turned up many times. The rearrangement uses TRBV5-1 and TRBJ1-2; 11 bases map to TRBD1. V dropped 4 bases and J dropped 8; count of bases not matched to a gene: 10. Germline-derived CDR1 and CDR2 are SGHRS and YFSETQ. The CDR3 runs to 15 residues. The CDR3 nucleotides are TGCGCCAGCAGCACCCGGACAGGGGGCGCGGAGGGCTACACCTTC. Its protein product is CASSTRTGGAEGYTF.

This clonotype has at least ten counts. V and J are TRBV20-1 and TRBJ1-2; D uncertain. Germline loops: CDR1 DFQATT, CDR2 SNEGSKA (reference sequence). There are 13 residues in the CDR3. Trimming cost V 0 bases and J 8 bases, with 13 bases left between them. CDR3 protein: CSARDRKMEGYTF. CDR3 DNA: TGCAGTGCTAGAGACAGAAAAATGGAGGGCTACACCTTC.

As for this clonotype: One base away lies a much larger clone, so this may be a sequencing read error. The chain carries TRBV27 and TRBJ1-1; the D gene is possibly TRBD1 (5 bases). Trimming shortened V by 11 bases and J by 3 bases, and 19 bases separated the two germline ends. The CDR3 length is 14 residues. Germline V gene sequence: CDR1 MNHEY, CDR2 SMNVEV (reference sequence). The CDR3, as DNA: TGTGCCGGCACTCCGGCCGGGGGTGACACTGAAGCTTTCTTT. Residues: CAGTPAGGDTEAFF.

This clonotype was recorded many times. The chain recombines TRBV2 with TRBJ2-3; 11 bases are shared with TRBD2. CDR3 length equals 16 residues. Germline V lookup: CDR1 SNHLY, CDR2 FYNNEI. With V trimmed by 6 bases and J by 1 base, 6 bases remained unmatched. CDR3 residues: CASRITSGSGTDTQYF. The CDR3 bases are TGTGCCAGCAGGATTACTAGCGGGAGCGGCACAGATACGCAGTATTTT.

This clonotype showed up many times. V and J are TRBV30 and TRBJ2-7; TRBD2 is a possible D gene (6 bases). V was trimmed by 1 base and J by 3 bases, leaving 16 bases between them. Germline V gives CDR1 GTSNPN, CDR2 SVGIG (reference sequence). This CDR3 spans 15 amino acids. CDR3 DNA sequence: TGTGCCTGGAGTGACGCCGGCCTAGCGAGCTACGAGCAGTACTTC. Translating it yields CAWSDAGLASYEQYF.

Many counts were recorded for this clonotype. The chain combines TRBV6-2 or TRBV6-3 with TRBJ2-1; the D is unclear. Between the trimmed V and J ends, which lost 6 bases and 10 bases, there was a span of 13 bases. The CDR3 has 12 amino acids. From germline, CDR1 is MNHEY and CDR2 SVGEGT. For the CDR3, the DNA is TGTGCCAGCAGCCGCGACGGATCGGAGCAGTTCTTC. This gives the protein CASSRDGSEQFF.

There are many counts of this clonotype. This rearrangement joins TRBV30 to TRBJ1-2; D ambiguous. The V end lost 3 bases, the J end lost 5 bases, and 19 bases lay between the germline ends. Germline assignment: CDR1 GTSNPN and CDR2 SVGIG (reference sequence). The CDR3 is made up of 15 amino acids. The DNA for the CDR3 is TGTGCCTGGAGCAGGAGTAGCCAAGATAAATATGGCTACACCTTC. This encodes CAWSRSSQDKYGYTF.

The chain couples TRBV14 to TRBJ2-2; D may be TRBD2 (6 bases). This CDR3 comprises 15 residues. Germline CDR1 and CDR2: SGHDN and FVKESK. The V and J ends lost 2 bases and 4 bases respectively, with 11 bases between them. This CDR3 reads CASSQIGGSTGELFF. The CDR3, as DNA: TGTGCCAGCAGCCAAATTGGAGGGAGCACCGGGGAGCTGTTTTTT.